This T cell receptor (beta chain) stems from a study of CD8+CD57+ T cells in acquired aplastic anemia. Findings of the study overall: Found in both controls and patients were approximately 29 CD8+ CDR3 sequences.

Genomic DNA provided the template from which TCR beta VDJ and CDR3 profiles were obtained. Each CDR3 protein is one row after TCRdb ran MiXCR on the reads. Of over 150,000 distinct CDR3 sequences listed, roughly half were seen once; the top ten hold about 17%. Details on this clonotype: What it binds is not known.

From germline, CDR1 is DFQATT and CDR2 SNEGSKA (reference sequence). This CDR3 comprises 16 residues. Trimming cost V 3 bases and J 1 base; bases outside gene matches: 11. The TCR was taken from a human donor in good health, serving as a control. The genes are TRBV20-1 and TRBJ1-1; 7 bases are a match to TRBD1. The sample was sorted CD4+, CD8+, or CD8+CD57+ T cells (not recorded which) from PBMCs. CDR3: CSARAEGGAQNTEAFF. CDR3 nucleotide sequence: TGCAGTGCTAGGGCAGAAGGGGGCGCCCAGAACACTGAAGCTTTCTTT.